This note documents a single T cell receptor (beta chain) sequence. The source of the sample is a study of blood T cell repertoires in COVID-19. As for the study in general: Whether acute or convalescent, the COVID-19 samples came from the United States, Italy and Spain.

Clones were sequenced by immunoSEQ multiplex PCR, and TCRdb holds only the in-frame ones, with some missing. The data hold about 190,000 clones, with about nine tenths observed a single time. The trim removed 4 bases at V and 7 bases at J, leaving 14 bases unmatched. The CDR3 has 16 residues. In germline, CDR1 is MNHEY, CDR2 SMNVEV (reference sequence). What was sequenced was peripheral blood. This sequence joins TRBV27 and TRBJ2-7; 9 bases fit TRBD1. The TCR originated in a man aged 35-49 years with acute or convalescent COVID-19. The CDR3 is CASSSFSRGQGGEQYF. DNA of the CDR3: TGTGCCAGCAGTTCCTTCTCCAGGGGACAGGGCGGGGAGCAGTACTTC.